Presented here are 30 T cell receptor beta chains from one specimen sequenced in a study of blood T cell repertoires in COVID-19. Here immunoSEQ multiplex PCR was the method, and the copy in TCRdb shows in-frame clones only, minus some. Among tens of thousands of clones, about 76% were seen once, and the ten largest hold about a quarter. The sample consisted of peripheral blood. These TCRs come from a human donor in a cohort sampled during active COVID-19.

The chain has TRBV5-4 and TRBJ2-1, with 12 bases matching TRBD2. With V trimmed by 3 bases and J by 4 bases, 5 bases remained unmatched. Germline V lookup: CDR1 SGHNT, CDR2 YYREEE (reference sequence). This CDR3 comprises 16 residues. CDR3 amino acids: CASSSPGLAGYNEQFF. The CDR3 DNA follows: TGTGCCAGCAGCTCGCCCGGACTAGCGGGGTACAATGAGCAGTTCTTC.

V gene TRBV27 combines with J gene TRBJ2-5; perhaps TRBD2 as D (6 bases). Trimming took off 5 bases at V and 7 bases at J, with 20 bases between the two ends. Germline CDR1 is MNHEY and CDR2 is SMNVEV (reference sequence). CDR3 length equals 15 residues. CDR3 residues: CASSPSGRIGGTQYF. The CDR3 coding sequence is TGTGCCAGCAGTCCGTCTGGTCGTATCGGGGGGACCCAGTACTTC.

This chain links TRBV24-1 with TRBJ2-1; TRBD2 matches at 10 bases. Trimming at V came to 3 bases and at J to 0 bases, leaving 10 bases not matched to a gene. CDR1 is KGHDR and CDR2 is SFDVKD in the germline V gene. CDR3 length equals 19 residues. CDR3 residues: CATSDPTSGPGGSYNEQFF. The CDR3 coding sequence is TGTGCCACCAGTGATCCGACTAGCGGGCCGGGGGGCTCCTACAATGAGCAGTTCTTC.

The chain links TRBV28 to TRBJ1-2, with 7 bases lining up with TRBD1. CDR1 is MDHEN, CDR2 SYDVKM, per germline. V lost 1 base, J lost 2 bases, and 16 bases stayed unmatched. The length of the CDR3 is 19 residues. The CDR3 region has the DNA TGTGCCAGCAGTTTATTGGGGCAGGGGGACCCGTTTGGGAACTATGGCTACACCTTC. The encoded protein is CASSLLGQGDPFGNYGYTF.

V is TRBV19 and J is TRBJ1-2, with D possibly being TRBD1 (6 bases). CDR1 LNHDA and CDR2 SQIVND come from the germline V gene (reference sequence). CDR3 length: 16 amino acids. V was cut by 5 bases and J by 2 bases, with 18 bases left in between. Here the CDR3 DNA reads TGTGCCAGTAGTCTCATCTTAGGACAGCTAAACTATGGCTACACCTTC. As protein: CASSLILGQLNYGYTF. The full variable domain, completed using reference TRBV19 and TRBJ1-2, is DGGITQSPKYLFRKEGQNVTLSCEQNLNHDAMYWYRQDPGQGLRLIYYSQIVNDFQKGDIAEGYSVSREKKESFPLTVTSAQKNPTAFYLCASSLILGQLNYGYTFGSGTRLTVV.

This rearrangement joins TRBV4-2 to TRBJ2-4, with 11 bases that match TRBD2. The V and J ends lost 0 bases and 11 bases, in that order; junction bases with no gene match: 3. In germline, CDR1 is LGHNA, CDR2 YNFKEQ. The length of the CDR3 is 14 residues. CDR3 in amino acids: CASSQELAGEVQYF. In DNA form, the CDR3 reads TGTGCCAGCAGCCAAGAACTAGCGGGAGAGGTTCAGTACTTC.

The J gene is TRBJ2-2, the V gene TRBV28, with 7 positions matching TRBD1. CDR1 and CDR2 from the germline V gene are MDHEN and SYDVKM. The trim removed 9 bases at V and 3 bases at J, leaving 7 bases unmatched. The CDR3 runs 14 residues. Here the CDR3 reads CASLGGADTGELFF. Here the CDR3 DNA reads TGTGCCAGTCTAGGGGGCGCTGACACCGGGGAGCTGTTTTTT. The full variable domain, completed using reference TRBV28 and TRBJ2-2, is DVKVTQSSRYLVKRTGEKVFLECVQDMDHENMFWYRQDPGLGLRLIYFSYDVKMKEKGDIPEGYSVSREKKERFSLILESASTNQTSMYLCASLGGADTGELFFGEGSRLTVL.

The chain couples TRBV7-2 to TRBJ2-1; possible D gene TRBD2, 5 bases. There are 17 residues in the CDR3. Germline-derived CDR1 and CDR2 are SGHTA and FQGNSA. Trimming pared 5 bases from V and 9 bases from J, leaving 26 bases between. DNA for the CDR3: TGTGCCAGCAGCAAAAGGGCCGCATCAGAGGGTTCGCCTGAGCAGTTCTTC. Amino acids: CASSKRAASEGSPEQFF. Combining the CDR3 with reference TRBV7-2 and TRBJ2-1 gives the whole variable domain GAGVSQSPSNKVTEKGKDVELRCDPISGHTALYWYRQSLGQGLEFLIYFQGNSAPDKSGLPSDRFSAERTGGSVSTLTIQRTQQEDSAVYLCASSKRAASEGSPEQFFGPGTRLTVL.

The rearrangement uses TRBV9 and TRBJ2-7, with 8 bases fitting TRBD2. The length of the CDR3 is 15 residues. Looked up from germline, CDR1 is SGDLS and CDR2 is YYNGEE. Trimming removed 4 bases from V and 5 bases from J; junction bases left unmatched: 11. CDR3 loop: CASSLGTSGNHEQYF. In DNA form, the CDR3 reads TGTGCCAGCAGCCTAGGGACTAGTGGTAATCACGAGCAGTACTTC. The full variable domain, its missing parts supplied by reference TRBV9 and TRBJ2-7, is DSGVTQTPKHLITATGQRVTLRCSPRSGDLSVYWYQQSLDQGLQFLIQYYNGEERAKGNILERFSAQQFPDLHSELNLSSLELGDSALYFCASSLGTSGNHEQYFGPGTRLTVT.

The CDR3 here is CASSPVWTALYGYTF. DNA of the CDR3: TGTGCCAGCAGCCCAGTCTGGACAGCCCTCTATGGCTACACCTTC. V is TRBV3-1 (or the pseudogene TRBV3-2) and J is TRBJ1-2; D possibly corresponds to TRBD1 (6 bases). This CDR3 is 15 amino acids long. V lost 4 bases and J 4 bases, leaving 16 bases between the germline ends. CDR1 is LGHDT and CDR2 is YNNKEL in the germline V gene (reference sequence).

This chain joins TRBV5-1 and TRBJ2-1; 9 nucleotides line up with TRBD2. The CDR3 loop spans 14 amino acids. Germline V lookup: CDR1 SGHRS, CDR2 YFSETQ. J was trimmed by 10 bases and V by 6 bases; bases with no gene match: 11. CDR3 sequence (DNA): TGCGCCAGCATGGGTACTAGCGGGCTAGAGGAGCAGTTCTTC. Protein sequence: CASMGTSGLEEQFF.

V gene TRBV19 combines with J gene TRBJ2-3; possible D gene TRBD2, 5 bases. The germline V and J ends were trimmed by 4 bases and 6 bases, with 20 bases remaining between them. Germline CDR1 LNHDA, CDR2 SQIVND (reference sequence). The length of the CDR3 is 16 residues. The CDR3 region is CASSKDGLVGGDTQYF. The CDR3 bases are TGTGCCAGTAGTAAAGACGGACTGGTGGGTGGTGATACGCAGTATTTT.

This chain joins TRBV3-1 (or the pseudogene TRBV3-2) and TRBJ2-7, with TRBD2 identical over 9 bases. CDR1 is LGHDT, CDR2 YNNKEL, per germline (reference sequence). V was pared by 4 bases and J by 0 bases, with 7 bases of the junction left unmatched. The CDR3 spans 16 residues. Written as DNA, the CDR3 is TGTGCCAGCAGCCGCCCGACTAGCGGAAGCTCCTACGAGCAGTACTTC. Amino acid sequence: CASSRPTSGSSYEQYF.

This clone was picked up one time. Other DNA sequences of this sample code for an identical CDR3. V and J are TRBV5-1 and TRBJ2-3; D is unresolved. The germline gives CDR1 SGHRS, CDR2 YFSETQ. This CDR3 spans 15 amino acids. Trimming left V 0 bases short and J 0 bases short, with 8 bases between. CDR3: CASSLGRFSTDTQYF. DNA of the CDR3: TGCGCCAGCAGCTTGGGCAGGTTTAGCACAGATACGCAGTATTTT.

This chain uses TRBV5-4 with TRBJ1-2; D is perhaps TRBD1 (5 bases). The V gene lost 4 bases and the J gene lost 5 bases, with 18 bases spanning the gap. CDR1 and CDR2 from the germline V gene are SGHNT and YYREEE (reference sequence). There are 15 residues in the CDR3. The CDR3 DNA follows: TGTGCCAGCAGCATCGGGACGGAAGGGACTTATGGCTACACCTTC. This translates into CASSIGTEGTYGYTF.

Of note for this clone: Other DNA sequences of this sample code for an identical CDR3. CDR3 protein: CASSLGAGVSTDTQYF. The CDR3 DNA is TGTGCCAGCAGCTTAGGAGCGGGAGTTAGCACAGATACGCAGTATTTT. The chain employs TRBV5-4 and TRBJ2-3; 8 bases line up with TRBD2. CDR3 length equals 16 residues. The V and J ends lost 2 bases and 0 bases, in that order; junction bases with no gene match: 5. Germline V CDR1 and CDR2: SGHNT, YYREEE (reference sequence).

The chain carries TRBV7-3 and TRBJ2-2; 12 bases fit TRBD2. Germline assignment: CDR1 SGHTA and CDR2 FQGTGA. The CDR3 spans 16 residues. V was clipped by 5 bases and J by 0 bases; unmatched bases: 1. DNA for the CDR3: TGTGCCAGCAGCCGGACTAGCGGGACGAACACCGGGGAGCTGTTTTTT. It codes for CASSRTSGTNTGELFF.

The J gene is TRBJ1-6, the V gene TRBV5-1; TRBD1 aligns across 7 bases. CDR3 length equals 15 residues. The V gene end was trimmed by 4 bases and the J gene end by 5 bases; junction bases not matched to a gene: 6. Germline CDR1 SGHRS, CDR2 YFSETQ. The CDR3 nucleotides read TGCGCCAGCAGCATCCGGGACAGAGATAATTCACCCCTCCACTTT. It codes for CASSIRDRDNSPLHF.

The chain links TRBV27 to TRBJ1-1, with TRBD1 matching over 8 bases. Germline loops: CDR1 MNHEY, CDR2 SMNVEV (reference sequence). The CDR3 is 14 residues long. V was clipped by 6 bases and J by 4 bases; unmatched bases: 7. Here the CDR3 reads CASRPQGAGTEAFF. The CDR3 DNA is TGTGCCAGCAGGCCCCAGGGGGCGGGCACTGAAGCTTTCTTT.

The rearrangement links TRBV29-1 to TRBJ2-1, with 12 nucleotides matching TRBD2. The CDR3 contains 14 residues. V shed 3 bases and J 8 bases; nucleotides not matched to a gene: 5. Germline values: CDR1 SQVTM, CDR2 ANQGSEA. CDR3 in amino acids: CSVETSGSFHEQFF. CDR3 in DNA: TGCAGCGTTGAGACTAGCGGGAGCTTCCATGAGCAGTTCTTC.

The CDR3 is CASSQDVAGEDTGELFF. CDR3 nucleotides: TGCGCCAGCAGCCAAGATGTAGCGGGAGAGGACACCGGGGAGCTGTTTTTT. The rearrangement uses TRBV4-3 and TRBJ2-2; 9 nucleotides match TRBD2. This CDR3 has 17 amino acids. Germline-derived CDR1 and CDR2 are LGHNA and YSLEER. The junction had 5 bases not matched to a gene; V was cut back by 0 bases and J by 3 bases.

J is TRBJ2-5 and V is TRBV2; 10 bases match TRBD2. Germline trimming cut 4 bases from V and 5 bases from J; bases unmatched to any gene: 10. The CDR3 spans 16 residues. CDR1 and CDR2 (germline): SNHLY, FYNNEI. The CDR3 here is CASSVLTSGFFETQYF. As DNA, the CDR3 is TGTGCCAGCAGTGTTCTGACTAGCGGGTTTTTTGAGACCCAGTACTTC.

The chain links TRBV19 to TRBJ2-1; 13 bases agree with TRBD2. Germline V CDR1 and CDR2: LNHDA, SQIVND (reference sequence). The CDR3 runs to 13 residues. The junction had 4 bases not matched to a gene; V was cut back by 2 bases and J by 15 bases. This CDR3 reads CASSITSGRGLFF. In nucleotides, the CDR3 is TGTGCCAGTAGTATAACTAGCGGGAGGGGCTTGTTCTTC.

The chain recombines TRBV18 with TRBJ1-2; 7 nucleotides match TRBD1. The CDR3 runs 16 residues. Germline values: CDR1 KGHSH, CDR2 LQKENI. Trimming removed 3 bases from V and 2 bases from J; junction bases left unmatched: 9. DNA of the CDR3: TGTGCCAGCTCACCGCGACTCGGGACAGCCAACTATGGCTACACCTTC. Translating gives CASSPRLGTANYGYTF.

This clone was recorded only once. The chain links TRBV10-3 to TRBJ2-1, with 12 bases fitting TRBD1. Germline-derived CDR1 and CDR2 are ENHRY and SYGVKD. This CDR3 has 15 amino acids. J was trimmed by 8 bases and V by 1 base; bases with no gene match: 3. Here the CDR3 DNA reads TGTGCCATCAGTGAGTTGGGACAGGGGGCCGATGAGCAGTTCTTC. This translates into CAISELGQGADEQFF.

In this sample, this clone turned up a few times. The rearrangement uses TRBV19 and TRBJ2-1; the match to TRBD1 covers 9 bases. V lost 3 bases and J lost 6; bases outside the gene matches: 9. The CDR3 runs to 16 residues. Germline CDR1 and CDR2: LNHDA and SQIVND (reference sequence). The CDR3 region is CASSISPGQGPNEQFF. CDR3 sequence (DNA): TGTGCCAGTAGTATTTCCCCGGGACAGGGTCCCAATGAGCAGTTCTTC.

The V gene is TRBV27, the J gene TRBJ2-3; 12 positions match TRBD2. Trimming took 5 bases from V and 4 from J; bases not matched to a gene: 4. This CDR3 has 15 amino acids. Germline V gene data show CDR1 as MNHEY and CDR2 as SMNVEV (reference sequence). For the CDR3, the DNA is TGTGCCAGCAGTCAACTAGCGGGAGGACCAGATACGCAGTATTTT. It codes for CASSQLAGGPDTQYF.

This clone was observed a few times. The CDR3 coding sequence is TGTGCCAGCAGTGACGTCCTAGCGGCCGGGGAGCTGTTTTTT. Translation: CASSDVLAAGELFF. This chain joins TRBV2 and TRBJ2-2, with 7 bases aligning to TRBD2. CDR1 is SNHLY, CDR2 FYNNEI, per germline. Trimming removed 3 bases from V and 6 bases from J; junction bases left unmatched: 4. There are 14 residues in the CDR3.

This chain uses TRBV7-2 with TRBJ2-1, with 10 bases identical to TRBD2. Germline assignment: CDR1 SGHTA and CDR2 FQGNSA. This CDR3 is 17 amino acids long. J gave up 2 bases and V 0 bases, and 4 bases lay outside the gene matches. CDR3 loop: CASSLAASGRTYNEQFF. CDR3 sequence (DNA): TGTGCCAGCAGCTTAGCGGCTAGCGGGAGAACCTACAATGAGCAGTTCTTC.

The chain carries TRBV11-2 and TRBJ1-4, with D possibly being TRBD1 (5 bases). Looked up from germline, CDR1 is SGHAT and CDR2 is FQNNGV. The CDR3 runs 12 residues. Trimming left V 3 bases short and J 8 bases short, with 7 bases between. The CDR3 here is CASSFNREKLFF. CDR3 sequence (DNA): TGTGCCAGCAGCTTCAACAGGGAAAAACTGTTTTTT.